This TCR beta chain was sequenced in a study of cytotoxic CD8 clonotypes in ibrutinib-treated CLL. Across the whole study: Included were approximately ten relapsed/refractory and roughly 15 treatment-naive patients, of whom 17 were IGHV unmutated. Per sample, productive templates averaged approximately 250,000 and productive rearrangements averaged about 100,000. Points from the study as a whole: Exceeding age-matched healthy donors, baseline clonality also tracked the counts of circulating CD8+ T cells.

This clone turned up a few times. What it binds is not known. The ends lost 3 bases at V and 5 bases at J; junction bases unmatched: 0. From germline, CDR1 is KGHSY and CDR2 FQNENV. The CDR3 has 13 amino acids. Clones were sequenced by immunoSEQ multiplex PCR, and TCRdb holds only the in-frame ones, with some missing. This sample yields roughly 40,000 clones, of which approximately 70% are seen a single time; 13% belongs to the top ten. Sequences were derived from PBMCs, sampled after 12 months of ibrutinib treatment. The TCR sequence derives from a human donor with chronic lymphocytic leukemia. J is TRBJ1-2 and V is TRBV16; TRBD1 matches 10 bases. For the CDR3, the DNA is TGTGCCAGCAGCCAGGGACAGGGGTATGGCTACACCTTC. It translates to CASSQGQGYGYTF.